The 8 T cell receptor beta chains below come from one sample, sequenced in a study of blood T cell repertoires in COVID-19. Here immunoSEQ multiplex PCR was the method, and the copy in TCRdb shows in-frame clones only, minus some. The sample carries over 85,000 clones, more than 65% recorded once. Sequencing input: peripheral blood. These receptors were taken from a woman aged 80 or over with acute or convalescent COVID-19.

The chain has TRBV11-3 and TRBJ2-1; the match to TRBD2 covers 16 bases. The CDR3 runs 18 residues. Per germline, CDR1 SGHNT and CDR2 YENEEA. Trimming removed 5 bases from V and 4 bases from J; junction bases left unmatched: 8. The CDR3 nucleotides read TGTGCCAGCAGCCCGGGGACTAGCGGGAGGGCCGGGTACAATGAGCAGTTCTTC. This translates into CASSPGTSGRAGYNEQFF.

The J gene is TRBJ2-7, the V gene TRBV7-2; D gene uncertain. V lost 1 base and J 6 bases, leaving 10 bases between the germline ends. The CDR3 runs to 13 residues. Germline values: CDR1 SGHTA, CDR2 FQGNSA. Written as DNA, the CDR3 is TGTGCCAGCAGCTTAGAATTTGCGCGCGAGCAGTACTTC. It translates to CASSLEFAREQYF.

The chain joins TRBV29-1 to TRBJ1-1; 7 bases match TRBD1. V lost 6 bases and J lost 6; bases outside the gene matches: 10. Looked up from germline, CDR1 is SQVTM and CDR2 is ANQGSEA. CDR3 length: 13 residues. The CDR3 sequence is CSVDRDRSSEAFF. The CDR3 region has the DNA TGCAGCGTAGACAGGGACAGATCCTCTGAAGCTTTCTTT.

The V and J genes are TRBV6-2 or TRBV6-3 and TRBJ2-7, with D uncertain. This CDR3 spans 15 amino acids. V was cut by 2 bases and J by 5 bases, with 16 bases left in between. CDR1 MNHEY and CDR2 SVGEGT come from the germline V gene. Written as DNA, the CDR3 is TGTGCCAGCAGTTACCGTCTAGGCGGAGCCCACGAGCAGTACTTC. Its translation: CASSYRLGGAHEQYF.

Only a few counts were recorded for this clone. The J gene is TRBJ1-6, the V gene TRBV19; 8 bases align to TRBD1. V gave up 5 bases and J gave up 10 bases; unmatched junction bases: 7. This CDR3 spans 14 amino acids. CDR1 is LNHDA and CDR2 is SQIVND in the germline V gene (reference sequence). The CDR3 DNA reads as TGTGCCAGTAGTCCGGACAGGGTTGGGTCACCCCTCCACTTT. This sequence encodes CASSPDRVGSPLHF.

This clone was recorded only once. The V and J genes are TRBV2 and TRBJ1-3; D might be TRBD1 (5 bases). Per germline, CDR1 SNHLY and CDR2 FYNNEI. The V and J ends lost 5 bases and 0 bases respectively, with 14 bases between them. This CDR3 is built from 16 residues. CDR3 DNA sequence: TGTGCCAGCAGTCCTGGGGGACTGCGCTCTGGAAACACCATATATTTT. As protein: CASSPGGLRSGNTIYF. The complete variable domain, with remaining parts taken from reference TRBV2 and TRBJ1-3, reads EPEVTQTPSHQVTQMGQEVILRCVPISNHLYFYWYRQILGQKVEFLVSFYNNEISEKSEIFDDQFSVERPDGSNFTLKIRSTKLEDSAMYFCASSPGGLRSGNTIYFGEGSWLTVV.

This clone occurred once. The chain recombines TRBV6-9 with TRBJ2-3; 10 nucleotides align to TRBD2. The CDR3 is made up of 18 amino acids. From germline, CDR1 is MNHGY and CDR2 SVAAGI. The junction had 12 bases not matched to a gene; V was cut back by 4 bases and J by 2 bases. CDR3 coding DNA: TGTGCCAGCAGTTCCGAAGGGTCTAGCGGGGGACCCACAGATACGCAGTATTTT. Translated: CASSSEGSSGGPTDTQYF.

This chain uses TRBV29-1 with TRBJ1-2, with no clear D. CDR3 length: 12 amino acids. V was shortened by 0 bases and J by 7 bases, with 9 bases between the two germline ends. In germline, CDR1 is SQVTM, CDR2 ANQGSEA. CDR3 DNA: TGCAGCGTTGAAGATGGGAGGTTTGGCTACACCTTC. Encoded protein: CSVEDGRFGYTF. The entire variable domain, with the rest obtained from reference TRBV29-1 and TRBJ1-2, is as follows: SAVISQKPSRDICQRGTSLTIQCQVDSQVTMMFWYRQQPGQSLTLIATANQGSEATYESGFVIDKFPISRPNLTFSTLTVSNMSPEDSSIYLCSVEDGRFGYTFGSGTRLTVV.